The 11 T cell receptor beta chains listed next were all sequenced from one sample in a study of cytomegalovirus exposure and HLA in healthy donors. Amplification used 60 Vbeta primers and 13 Jbeta primers. Produced via immunoSEQ multiplex PCR; TCRdb's table is partial and in-frame only. The data contain 65,000 to 90,000 clones, about 80% of them singletons. The sequenced material came from PBMCs. All receptors derive from a man younger than 40 in good health and CMV-seronegative.

V usage is TRBV6-1 and J usage is TRBJ2-2, with a tentative D call TRBD2 (6 bases). V dropped 7 bases and J dropped 4 bases, with 16 bases sitting between them. From germline, CDR1 is MNHNS and CDR2 SASEGT. This CDR3 contains 15 residues. The CDR3 region is CASIPGTGGTGELFF. CDR3 nucleotides: TGTGCCAGCATACCAGGGACCGGGGGCACCGGGGAGCTGTTTTTT.

This chain uses TRBV28 with TRBJ2-6; 8 bases map to TRBD1. V was clipped by 6 bases and J by 1 base; unmatched bases: 17. CDR3 length: 20 residues. CDR1 MDHEN and CDR2 SYDVKM come from the germline V gene. The CDR3 region has the DNA TGTGCCAGCAGCTCCCTGGGCGGTTCAGGGGGCATTTCTGGGGCCAACGTCCTGACTTTC. Its translation is CASSSLGGSGGISGANVLTF.

This chain uses TRBV9 with TRBJ2-7; a possible D gene is TRBD2 (6 bases). The V end lost 4 bases, the J end lost 7 bases, and 18 bases lay between the germline ends. The CDR3 runs to 14 residues. The germline gives CDR1 SGDLS, CDR2 YYNGEE. The DNA of the CDR3 is TGTGCCAGCAGCTCCGATCGGGGGAGAGGGGAGCAGTACTTC. It yields the protein CASSSDRGRGEQYF.

This chain links TRBV18 with TRBJ2-5; TRBD2 matches 8 bases. The ends lost 1 base at V and 3 bases at J; junction bases unmatched: 13. The CDR3 runs to 18 residues. Per germline, CDR1 KGHSH and CDR2 LQKENI. The CDR3 DNA reads as TGTGCCAGCTCACCACTCCTTAGCGGGGCTCCGCCGAAAGAGACCCAGTACTTC. Its protein is CASSPLLSGAPPKETQYF.

V is TRBV15 and J is TRBJ2-5; D is perhaps TRBD1 (6 bases). CDR1 and CDR2 from the germline V gene are LNHNV and YYDKDF (reference sequence). The V end lost 1 base, the J end lost 0 bases, and 12 bases lay between the germline ends. This CDR3 has 16 residues. CDR3 sequence reads: CATSRGGSGDQETQYF. CDR3 DNA: TGTGCCACCAGCAGAGGGGGGTCAGGGGACCAAGAGACCCAGTACTTC. Full variable domain (remainder filled in from reference TRBV15 and TRBJ2-5): DAMVIQNPRYQVTQFGKPVTLSCSQTLNHNVMYWYQQKSSQAPKLLFHYYDKDFNNEADTPDNFQSRRPNTSFCFLDIRSPGLGDTAMYLCATSRGGSGDQETQYFGPGTRLLVL.

This chain joins TRBV6-5 and TRBJ2-1, with D tentatively TRBD1 (6 bases). Germline assignment: CDR1 MNHEY and CDR2 SVGAGI. The ends were cut back, 2 bases at V and 9 bases at J, with 17 bases in the middle. The CDR3 length is 15 residues. CDR3 DNA: TGTGCCAGCAGTTACGGCGGCAGGGGAGAGGGTGAGCAGTTCTTC. Residues: CASSYGGRGEGEQFF.

V gene TRBV9 combines with J gene TRBJ2-7; 7 bases align to TRBD2. Per germline, CDR1 SGDLS and CDR2 YYNGEE. V lost 0 bases and J lost 4; bases outside the gene matches: 10. The CDR3 contains 16 residues. The CDR3 nucleotides are TGTGCCAGCAGCGTAGGACGAGGCGGGAGTCTATACGAGCAGTACTTC. Encoded protein: CASSVGRGGSLYEQYF.

The chain combines TRBV19 with TRBJ2-7, with D perhaps TRBD1 (7 bases). The CDR3 covers 14 residues. V was clipped by 5 bases and J by 6 bases, with 17 bases between them. CDR1 is LNHDA, CDR2 SQIVND, per germline (reference sequence). The CDR3 DNA reads as TGTGCCAGTAGTGCGCGACAGGGAGGTAGCGAGCAGTACTTC. Translated: CASSARQGGSEQYF.

The CDR3 DNA sequence: TGTGCCACCAGCAAGGAGGCGCTGGGGAATTCACCCCTCCACTTT. This gives the protein CATSKEALGNSPLHF. V gene TRBV15 combines with J gene TRBJ1-6; D call uncertain. V shed 4 bases and J shed 7 bases, with 14 bases lying between them. The CDR3 runs 15 residues. Germline V gene data show CDR1 as LNHNV and CDR2 as YYDKDF (reference sequence).

Of note for this clone: The identical CDR3 is also encoded by other nucleotide sequences in the sample. The J gene is TRBJ1-2, the V gene TRBV4-2; 7 positions agree with TRBD1. V lost 3 bases and J lost 6; bases outside the gene matches: 7. This CDR3 has 14 amino acids. Germline V gene data show CDR1 as LGHNA and CDR2 as YNFKEQ. CDR3 DNA sequence: TGTGCCAGCAGCCAGTATAAGGGGGCAGATGGCTACACCTTC. Translation gives CASSQYKGADGYTF.

The chain has TRBV13 and TRBJ2-2; D might be TRBD2 (5 bases). V lost 3 bases, J lost 1 base, and 18 bases lay in between. Germline loops: CDR1 PRHDT, CDR2 FYEKMQ (reference sequence). CDR3 length equals 18 residues. In nucleotides, the CDR3 is TGTGCCAGCAGCTTGAGGCTGTTGAGGGTACGGAACACCGGGGAGCTGTTTTTT. Translated, it gives CASSLRLLRVRNTGELFF.